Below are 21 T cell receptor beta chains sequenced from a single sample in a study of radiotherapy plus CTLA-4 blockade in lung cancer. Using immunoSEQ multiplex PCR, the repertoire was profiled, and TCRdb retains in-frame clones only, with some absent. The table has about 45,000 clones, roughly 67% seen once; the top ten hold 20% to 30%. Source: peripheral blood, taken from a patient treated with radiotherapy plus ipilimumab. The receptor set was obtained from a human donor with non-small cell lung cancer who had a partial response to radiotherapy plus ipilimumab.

As DNA, the CDR3 is TGCGCCAGCAGCCCACCTTCGACAGCGTATGGCTACACCTTC. This encodes CASSPPSTAYGYTF. The chain uses TRBV5-1 and TRBJ1-2; a possible D gene is TRBD1 (5 bases). Trimming pared 4 bases from V and 5 bases from J, leaving 15 bases between. This CDR3 is 14 amino acids long. The germline V gene encodes CDR1 SGHRS and CDR2 YFSETQ.

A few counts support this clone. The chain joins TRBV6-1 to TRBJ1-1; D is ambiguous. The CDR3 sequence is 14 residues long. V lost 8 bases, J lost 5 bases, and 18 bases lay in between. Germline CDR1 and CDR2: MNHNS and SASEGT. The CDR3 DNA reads TGTGCCAGCCGAAAGACGTGGAGGGAGACTGAAGCTTTCTTT. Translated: CASRKTWRETEAFF.

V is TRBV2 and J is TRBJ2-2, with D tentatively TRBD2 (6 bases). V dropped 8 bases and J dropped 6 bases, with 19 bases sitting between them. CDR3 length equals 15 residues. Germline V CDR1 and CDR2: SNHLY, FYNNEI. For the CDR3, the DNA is TGTGCCAGCGGCGGGAATTCGCCTGGCGCCGGGGAGCTGTTTTTT. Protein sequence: CASGGNSPGAGELFF. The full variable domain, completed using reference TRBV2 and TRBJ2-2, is EPEVTQTPSHQVTQMGQEVILRCVPISNHLYFYWYRQILGQKVEFLVSFYNNEISEKSEIFDDQFSVERPDGSNFTLKIRSTKLEDSAMYFCASGGNSPGAGELFFGEGSRLTVL.

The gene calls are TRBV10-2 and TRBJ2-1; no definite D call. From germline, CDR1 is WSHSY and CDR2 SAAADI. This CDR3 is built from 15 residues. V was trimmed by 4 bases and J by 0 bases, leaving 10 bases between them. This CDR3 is CASSGTERSYNEQFF. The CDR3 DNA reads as TGCGCCAGCAGTGGTACGGAGCGCTCCTACAATGAGCAGTTCTTC.

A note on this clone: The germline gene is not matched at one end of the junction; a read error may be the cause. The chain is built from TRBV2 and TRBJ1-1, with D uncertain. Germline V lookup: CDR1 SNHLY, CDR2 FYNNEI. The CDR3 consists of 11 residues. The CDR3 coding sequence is TGTGCCAGCAGTCAAGGCACTGGAGCTTTCTTT. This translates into CASSQGTGAFF. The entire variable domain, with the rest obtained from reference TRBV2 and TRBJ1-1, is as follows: EPEVTQTPSHQVTQMGQEVILRCVPISNHLYFYWYRQILGQKVEFLVSFYNNEISEKSEIFDDQFSVERPDGSNFTLKIRSTKLEDSAMYFCASSQGTGAFFGQGTRLTVV.

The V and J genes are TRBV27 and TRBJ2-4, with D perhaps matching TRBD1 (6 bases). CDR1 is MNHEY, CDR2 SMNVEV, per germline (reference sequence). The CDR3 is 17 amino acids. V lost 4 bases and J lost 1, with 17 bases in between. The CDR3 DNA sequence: TGTGCCAGCAGTTCCCTTATGACAGGTTACGCCAAAAACATTCAGTACTTC. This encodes CASSSLMTGYAKNIQYF.

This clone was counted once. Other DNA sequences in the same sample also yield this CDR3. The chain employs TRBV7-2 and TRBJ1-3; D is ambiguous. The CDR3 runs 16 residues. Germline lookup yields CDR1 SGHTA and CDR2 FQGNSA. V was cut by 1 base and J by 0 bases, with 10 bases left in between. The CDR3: CASSLEFASSGNTIYF. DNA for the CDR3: TGTGCCAGCAGCTTAGAATTTGCTAGCTCTGGAAACACCATATATTTT.

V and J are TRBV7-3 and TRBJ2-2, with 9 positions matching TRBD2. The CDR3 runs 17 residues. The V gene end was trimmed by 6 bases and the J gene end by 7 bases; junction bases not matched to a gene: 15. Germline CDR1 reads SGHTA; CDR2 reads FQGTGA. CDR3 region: CASSPSLPGLAGGELFF. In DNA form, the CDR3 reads TGTGCCAGCAGTCCCTCTCTACCGGGACTAGCTGGCGGGGAGCTGTTTTTT.

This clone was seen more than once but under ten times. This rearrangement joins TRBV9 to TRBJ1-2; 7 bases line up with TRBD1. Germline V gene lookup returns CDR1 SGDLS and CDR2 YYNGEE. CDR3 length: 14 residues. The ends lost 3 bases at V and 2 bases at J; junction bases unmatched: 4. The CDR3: CASSGGTDNYGYTF. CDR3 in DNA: TGTGCCAGCAGCGGCGGGACAGACAACTATGGCTACACCTTC.

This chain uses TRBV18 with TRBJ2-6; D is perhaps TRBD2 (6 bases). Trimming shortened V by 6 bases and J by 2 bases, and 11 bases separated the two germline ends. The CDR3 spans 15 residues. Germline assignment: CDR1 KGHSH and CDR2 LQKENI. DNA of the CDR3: TGTGCCAGCTCCCTCGGCGGGACTGGGGCCAACGTCCTGACTTTC. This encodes CASSLGGTGANVLTF.

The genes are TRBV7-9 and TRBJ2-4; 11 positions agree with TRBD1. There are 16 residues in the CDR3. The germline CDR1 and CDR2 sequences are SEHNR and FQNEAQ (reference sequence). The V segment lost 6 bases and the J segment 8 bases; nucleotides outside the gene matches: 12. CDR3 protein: CASSSMDRGQVYIQYF. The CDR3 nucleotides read TGTGCCAGCAGTTCGATGGACAGGGGGCAAGTGTACATTCAGTACTTC.

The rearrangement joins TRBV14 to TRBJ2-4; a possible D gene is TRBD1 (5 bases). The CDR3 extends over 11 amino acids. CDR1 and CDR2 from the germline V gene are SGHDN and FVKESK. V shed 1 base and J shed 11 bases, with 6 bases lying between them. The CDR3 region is CASSQVGLQYF. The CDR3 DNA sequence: TGTGCCAGCAGCCAAGTGGGGCTTCAGTACTTC.

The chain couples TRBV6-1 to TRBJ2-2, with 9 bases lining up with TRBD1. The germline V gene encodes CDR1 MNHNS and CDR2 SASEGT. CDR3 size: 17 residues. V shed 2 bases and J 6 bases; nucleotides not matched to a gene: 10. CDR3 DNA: TGTGCCAGCAGTGAAACTGGGACAGGGATTTTTTCCGGGGAGCTGTTTTTT. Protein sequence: CASSETGTGIFSGELFF.

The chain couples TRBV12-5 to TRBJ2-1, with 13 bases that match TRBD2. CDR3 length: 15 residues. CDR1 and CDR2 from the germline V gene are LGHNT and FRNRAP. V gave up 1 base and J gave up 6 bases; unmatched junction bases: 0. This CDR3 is CASGLGLAGGNEQFF. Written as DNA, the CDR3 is TGTGCTAGTGGTTTGGGACTAGCGGGAGGCAATGAGCAGTTCTTC.

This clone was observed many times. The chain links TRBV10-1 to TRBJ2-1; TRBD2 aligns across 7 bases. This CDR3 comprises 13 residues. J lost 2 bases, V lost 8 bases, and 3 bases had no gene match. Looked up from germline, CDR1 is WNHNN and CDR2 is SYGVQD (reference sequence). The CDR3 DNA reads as TGCGCCAGCTCTAGCGGCGCCTACAATGAGCAGTTCTTC. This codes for CASSSGAYNEQFF.

The CDR3, as DNA: TGTGCCAGCAGCTTTCGAGGCCCAGATACGCAGTATTTT. Its translation: CASSFRGPDTQYF. The V gene is TRBV7-9, the J gene TRBJ2-3; unclear D gene. The germline CDR1 and CDR2 sequences are SEHNR and FQNEAQ (reference sequence). Trimming pared 3 bases from V and 4 bases from J, leaving 8 bases between. The CDR3 is 13 residues long.

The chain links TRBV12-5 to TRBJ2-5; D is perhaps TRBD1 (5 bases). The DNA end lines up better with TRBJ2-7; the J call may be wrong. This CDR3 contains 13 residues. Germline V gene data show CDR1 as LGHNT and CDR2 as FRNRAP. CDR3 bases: TGTGCTAGTGGTTTGGTTCGTGGGGCCGAGCAGTACTTC. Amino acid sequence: CASGLVRGAEQYF.

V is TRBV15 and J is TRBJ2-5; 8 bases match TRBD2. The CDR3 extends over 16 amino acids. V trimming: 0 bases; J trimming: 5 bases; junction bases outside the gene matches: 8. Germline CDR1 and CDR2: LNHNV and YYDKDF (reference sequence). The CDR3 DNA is TGTGCCACCAGCAGAGATCGCGGGGGGCTAGGGGAGACCCAGTACTTC. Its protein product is CATSRDRGGLGETQYF.

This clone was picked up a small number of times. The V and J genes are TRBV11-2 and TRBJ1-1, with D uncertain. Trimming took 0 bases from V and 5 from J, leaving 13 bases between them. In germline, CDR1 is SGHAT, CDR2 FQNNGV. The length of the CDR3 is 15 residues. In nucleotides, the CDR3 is TGTGCCAGCAGCTTAGAAATTGGCAGGTTGACTGAAGCTTTCTTT. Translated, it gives CASSLEIGRLTEAFF.

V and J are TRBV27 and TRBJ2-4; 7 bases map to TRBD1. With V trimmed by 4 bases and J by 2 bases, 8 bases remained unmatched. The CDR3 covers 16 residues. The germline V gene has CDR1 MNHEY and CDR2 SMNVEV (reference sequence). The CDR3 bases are TGTGCCAGCAGTTCCGGACAGGTGGAGACCAAAAACATTCAGTACTTC. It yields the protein CASSSGQVETKNIQYF.

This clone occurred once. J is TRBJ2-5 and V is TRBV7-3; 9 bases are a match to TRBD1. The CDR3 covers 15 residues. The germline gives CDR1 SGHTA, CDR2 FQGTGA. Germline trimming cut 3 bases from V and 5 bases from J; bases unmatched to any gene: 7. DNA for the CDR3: TGTGCCAGCAGCTTTGACAGGGGGAAGACGGAGACCCAGTACTTC. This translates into CASSFDRGKTETQYF.